This T cell receptor beta chain was retrieved from a study of T cell responses to AZD1222 COVID-19 vaccine. Concerning this clone: What it binds is unknown.

General study findings and limits: Most donors were white British and more were female, and clonal diversity was possibly underestimated.

The method was immunoSEQ multiplex PCR; TCRdb's version includes in-frame clones alone and lacks a portion of them. The table shows more than 250,000 clones, with 80% to 95% occurring only once. The sample here was peripheral blood, taken on day 0 of AZD1222 vaccination. The receptor comes from an adult in good health.

The CDR3 region has the DNA TGCGCCAGCAGTATAGTTCCAGGGCCCCAATACAATGAGCAGTTCTTC. Its translation is CASSIVPGPQYNEQFF. The chain is built from TRBV5-1 and TRBJ2-1; TRBD1 is a possible D gene (5 bases). The CDR3 is 16 amino acids. Germline loops: CDR1 SGHRS, CDR2 YFSETQ. V was shortened by 5 bases and J by 4 bases, with 19 bases between the two germline ends.